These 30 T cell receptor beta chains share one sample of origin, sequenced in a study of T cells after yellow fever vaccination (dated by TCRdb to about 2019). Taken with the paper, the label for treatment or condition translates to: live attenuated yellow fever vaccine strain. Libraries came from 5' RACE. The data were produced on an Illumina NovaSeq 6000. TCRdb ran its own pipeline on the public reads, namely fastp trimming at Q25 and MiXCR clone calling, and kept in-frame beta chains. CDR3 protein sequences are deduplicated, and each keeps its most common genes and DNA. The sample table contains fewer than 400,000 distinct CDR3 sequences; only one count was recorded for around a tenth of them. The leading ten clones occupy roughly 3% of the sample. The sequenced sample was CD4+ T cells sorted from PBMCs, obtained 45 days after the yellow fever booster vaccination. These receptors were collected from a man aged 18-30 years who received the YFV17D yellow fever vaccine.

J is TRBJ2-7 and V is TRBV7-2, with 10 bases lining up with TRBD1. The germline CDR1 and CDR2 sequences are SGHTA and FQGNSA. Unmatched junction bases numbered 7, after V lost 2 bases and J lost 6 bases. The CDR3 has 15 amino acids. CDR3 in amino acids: CASSLMGQGISEQYF. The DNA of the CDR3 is TGTGCCAGCAGCTTAATGGGACAGGGGATTTCCGAGCAGTACTTC.

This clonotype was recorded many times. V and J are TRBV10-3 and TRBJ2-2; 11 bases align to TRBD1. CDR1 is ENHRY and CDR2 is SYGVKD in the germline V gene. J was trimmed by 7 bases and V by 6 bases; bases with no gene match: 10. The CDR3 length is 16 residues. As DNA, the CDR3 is TGTGCCATCAGCCTTGGACAGGGGGCAGAAGGCGGGGAGCTGTTTTTT. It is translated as CAISLGQGAEGGELFF.

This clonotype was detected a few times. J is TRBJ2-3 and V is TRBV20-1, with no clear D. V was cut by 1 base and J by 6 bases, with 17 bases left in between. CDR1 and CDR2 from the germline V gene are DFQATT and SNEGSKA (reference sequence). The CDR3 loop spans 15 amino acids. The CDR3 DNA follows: TGCAGTGCTAGAGTTGTGGGAAGTAGTTGGGATACGCAGTATTTT. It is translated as CSARVVGSSWDTQYF.

As DNA, the CDR3 is TGTGCCAGCAGCCCTGACAGTGCTATCGGCTACACCTTC. Its protein product is CASSPDSAIGYTF. This rearrangement joins TRBV2 to TRBJ1-2; D might be TRBD1 (5 bases). The CDR3 is 13 amino acids. CDR1 and CDR2 (germline): SNHLY, FYNNEI. The V end lost 6 bases, the J end lost 8 bases, and 16 bases lay between the germline ends.

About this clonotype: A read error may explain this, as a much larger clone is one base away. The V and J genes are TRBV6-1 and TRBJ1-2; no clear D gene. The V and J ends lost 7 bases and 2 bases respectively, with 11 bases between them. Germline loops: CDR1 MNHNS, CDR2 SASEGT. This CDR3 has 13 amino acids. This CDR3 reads CASTLTGNYGYTF. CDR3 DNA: TGTGCCAGCACCTTGACGGGGAACTATGGCTACACCTTC.

Here the CDR3 DNA reads TGTGCCAGCAGTTCCCCGGGGTCCACTGGGGCCAACGTCCTGACTTTC. This sequence encodes CASSSPGSTGANVLTF. The rearrangement links TRBV12-3 or TRBV12-4 to TRBJ2-6; TRBD2 is a possible D gene (5 bases). This CDR3 has 16 residues. V was pared by 4 bases and J by 2 bases, with 12 bases between.

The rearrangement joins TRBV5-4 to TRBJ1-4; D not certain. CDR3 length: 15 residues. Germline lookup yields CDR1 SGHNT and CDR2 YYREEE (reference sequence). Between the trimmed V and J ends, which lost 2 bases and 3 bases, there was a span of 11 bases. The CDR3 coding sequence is TGTGCCAGCAGCTTTACCAACAGAGCTAATGAAAAACTGTTTTTT. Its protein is CASSFTNRANEKLFF. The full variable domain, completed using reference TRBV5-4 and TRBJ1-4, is ETGVTQSPTHLIKTRGQQVTLRCSSQSGHNTVSWYQQALGQGPQFIFQYYREEENGRGNFPPRFSGLQFPNYSSELNVNALELDDSALYLCASSFTNRANEKLFFGSGTQLSVL.

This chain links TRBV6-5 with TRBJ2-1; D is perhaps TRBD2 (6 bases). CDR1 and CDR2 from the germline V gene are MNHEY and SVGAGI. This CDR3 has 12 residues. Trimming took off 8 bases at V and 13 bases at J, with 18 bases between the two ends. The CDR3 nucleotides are TGTGCCAGCCGGGGGTCCCGGACACCCCAGTTCTTC. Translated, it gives CASRGSRTPQFF.

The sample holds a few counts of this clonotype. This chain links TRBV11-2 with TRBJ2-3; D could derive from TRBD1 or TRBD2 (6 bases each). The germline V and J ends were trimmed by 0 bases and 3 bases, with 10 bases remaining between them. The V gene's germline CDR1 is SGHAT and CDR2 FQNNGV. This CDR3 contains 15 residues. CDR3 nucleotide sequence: TGTGCCAGCAGCTTAGAGAAAGGGGGGACAGATACGCAGTATTTT. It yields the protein CASSLEKGGTDTQYF.

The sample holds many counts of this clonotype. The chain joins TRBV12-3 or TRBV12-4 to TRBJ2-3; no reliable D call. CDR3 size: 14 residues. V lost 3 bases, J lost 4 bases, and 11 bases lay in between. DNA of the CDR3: TGTGCCAGCAGTTTCGGTGCCGTGGCAGATACGCAGTATTTT. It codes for CASSFGAVADTQYF.

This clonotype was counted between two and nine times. CDR3 nucleotides: TGTGCCAGCAGCCCGGTCCGGGGACAGGGTGATGAGCAGTTCTTC. Translation: CASSPVRGQGDEQFF. This chain links TRBV6-5 with TRBJ2-1; 9 bases agree with TRBD1. V lost 6 bases and J lost 8; bases outside the gene matches: 11. Germline CDR1 reads MNHEY; CDR2 reads SVGAGI. The CDR3 loop spans 15 amino acids.

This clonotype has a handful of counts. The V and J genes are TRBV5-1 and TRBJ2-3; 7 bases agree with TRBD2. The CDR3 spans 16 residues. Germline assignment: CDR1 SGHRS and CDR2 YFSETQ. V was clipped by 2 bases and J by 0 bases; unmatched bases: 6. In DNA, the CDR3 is TGCGCCAGCAGCTTCCTGGGGGGGACTAGCACAGATACGCAGTATTTT. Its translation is CASSFLGGTSTDTQYF. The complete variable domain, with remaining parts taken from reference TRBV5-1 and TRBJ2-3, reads KAGVTQTPRYLIKTRGQQVTLSCSPISGHRSVSWYQQTPGQGLQFLFEYFSETQRNKGNFPGRFSGRQFSNSRSEMNVSTLELGDSALYLCASSFLGGTSTDTQYFGPGTRLTVL.

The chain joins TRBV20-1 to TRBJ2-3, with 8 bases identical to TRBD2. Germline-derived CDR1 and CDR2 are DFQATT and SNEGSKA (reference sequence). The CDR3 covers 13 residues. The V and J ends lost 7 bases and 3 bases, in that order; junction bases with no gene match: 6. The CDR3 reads CSGETSGTDTQYF. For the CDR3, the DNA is TGCAGTGGCGAAACTAGCGGTACAGATACGCAGTATTTT.

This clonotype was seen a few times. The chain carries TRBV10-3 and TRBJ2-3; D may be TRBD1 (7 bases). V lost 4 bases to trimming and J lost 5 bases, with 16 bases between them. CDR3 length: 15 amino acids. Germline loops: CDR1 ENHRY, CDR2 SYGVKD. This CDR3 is CAISAQGGRRDTQYF. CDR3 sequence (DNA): TGTGCCATCAGTGCTCAGGGGGGACGCAGAGATACGCAGTATTTT.

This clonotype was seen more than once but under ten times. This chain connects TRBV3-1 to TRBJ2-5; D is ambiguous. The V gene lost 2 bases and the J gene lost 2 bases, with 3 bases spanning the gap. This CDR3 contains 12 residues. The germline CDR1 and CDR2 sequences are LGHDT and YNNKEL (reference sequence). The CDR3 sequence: CASSQRQETQYF. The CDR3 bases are TGTGCCAGCAGCCAAAGACAAGAGACCCAGTACTTC.

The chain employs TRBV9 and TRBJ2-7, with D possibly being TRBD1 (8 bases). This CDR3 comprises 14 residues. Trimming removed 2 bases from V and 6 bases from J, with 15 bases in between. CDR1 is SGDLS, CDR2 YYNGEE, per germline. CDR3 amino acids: CASSVGQGGGEQYF. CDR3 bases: TGTGCCAGCAGCGTTGGACAGGGAGGGGGCGAGCAGTACTTC.

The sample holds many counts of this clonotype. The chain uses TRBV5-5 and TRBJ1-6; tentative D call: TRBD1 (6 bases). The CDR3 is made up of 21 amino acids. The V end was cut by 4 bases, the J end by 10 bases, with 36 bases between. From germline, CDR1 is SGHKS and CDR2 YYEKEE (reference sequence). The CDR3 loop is CASSRTPTADSGVVDISPLHF. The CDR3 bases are TGTGCCAGCAGCAGGACCCCGACCGCGGACAGTGGGGTGGTGGATATCTCACCCCTCCACTTT.

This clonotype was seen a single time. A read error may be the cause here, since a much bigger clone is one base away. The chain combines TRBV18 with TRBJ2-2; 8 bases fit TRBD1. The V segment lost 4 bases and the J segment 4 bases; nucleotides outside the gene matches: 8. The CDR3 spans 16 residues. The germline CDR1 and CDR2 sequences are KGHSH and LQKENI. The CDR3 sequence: CASSQDRVGCTGELFF. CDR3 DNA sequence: TGTGCCAGCTCACAGGACAGGGTCGGATGCACCGGGGAGCTGTTTTTT.

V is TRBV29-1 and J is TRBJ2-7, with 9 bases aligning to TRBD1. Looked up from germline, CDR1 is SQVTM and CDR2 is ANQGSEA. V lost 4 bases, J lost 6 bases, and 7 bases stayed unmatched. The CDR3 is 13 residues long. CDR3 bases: TGCAGCGTTGGTAGGACAGGGGTTTCCGAGCAGTACTTC. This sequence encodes CSVGRTGVSEQYF.

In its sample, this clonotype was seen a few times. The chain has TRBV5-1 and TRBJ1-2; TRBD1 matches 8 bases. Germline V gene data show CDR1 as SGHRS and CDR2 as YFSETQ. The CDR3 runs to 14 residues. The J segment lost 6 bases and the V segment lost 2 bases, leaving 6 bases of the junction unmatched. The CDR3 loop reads CASSFRGQSDGYTF. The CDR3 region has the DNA TGCGCCAGCAGCTTCAGGGGGCAATCGGATGGCTACACCTTC.

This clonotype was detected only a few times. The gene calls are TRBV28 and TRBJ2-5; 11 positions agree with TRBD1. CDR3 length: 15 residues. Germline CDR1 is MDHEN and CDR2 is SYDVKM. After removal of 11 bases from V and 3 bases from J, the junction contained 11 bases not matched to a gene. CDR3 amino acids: CAGVSGTGGKETQYF. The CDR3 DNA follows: TGTGCCGGGGTATCCGGGACAGGGGGGAAAGAGACCCAGTACTTC.

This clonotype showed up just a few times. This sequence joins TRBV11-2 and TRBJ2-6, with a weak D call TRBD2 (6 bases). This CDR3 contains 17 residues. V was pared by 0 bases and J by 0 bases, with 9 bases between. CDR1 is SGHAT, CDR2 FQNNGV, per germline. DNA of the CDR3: TGTGCCAGCAGCTTAGATCTCGGGAGCTCTGGGGCCAACGTCCTGACTTTC. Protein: CASSLDLGSSGANVLTF.

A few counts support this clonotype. The chain's CDR3 is CASSLEGDYGYTF. The CDR3 DNA follows: TGTGCCAGCAGCTTAGAGGGGGACTATGGCTACACCTTC. The V gene is TRBV5-5, the J gene TRBJ1-2; a weak D match, TRBD1 (6 bases). The CDR3 totals 13 residues. V was shortened by 2 bases and J by 3 bases, with 8 bases between the two germline ends. Germline values: CDR1 SGHKS, CDR2 YYEKEE (reference sequence).

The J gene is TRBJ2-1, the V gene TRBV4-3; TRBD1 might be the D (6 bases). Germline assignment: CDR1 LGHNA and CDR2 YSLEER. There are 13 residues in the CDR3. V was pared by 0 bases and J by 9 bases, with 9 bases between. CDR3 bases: TGCGCCAGCAGCCAAGATTTAGGGGGTGAGCAGTTCTTC. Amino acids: CASSQDLGGEQFF.

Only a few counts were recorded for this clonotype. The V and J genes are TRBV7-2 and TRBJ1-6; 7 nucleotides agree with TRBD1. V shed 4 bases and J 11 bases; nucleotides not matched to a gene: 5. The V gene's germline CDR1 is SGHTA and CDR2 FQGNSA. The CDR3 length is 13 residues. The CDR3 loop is CASSSQGDPPLHF. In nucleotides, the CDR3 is TGTGCCAGCAGCTCGCAGGGGGACCCACCCCTCCACTTT.

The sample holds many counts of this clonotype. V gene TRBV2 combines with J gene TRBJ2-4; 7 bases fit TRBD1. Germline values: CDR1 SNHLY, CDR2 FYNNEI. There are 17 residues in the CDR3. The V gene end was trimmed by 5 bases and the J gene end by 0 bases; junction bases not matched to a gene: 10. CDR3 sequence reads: CASSLTGVGLAKNIQYF. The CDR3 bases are TGTGCCAGCAGTCTTACAGGGGTGGGCCTAGCCAAAAACATTCAGTACTTC. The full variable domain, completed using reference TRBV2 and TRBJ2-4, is EPEVTQTPSHQVTQMGQEVILRCVPISNHLYFYWYRQILGQKVEFLVSFYNNEISEKSEIFDDQFSVERPDGSNFTLKIRSTKLEDSAMYFCASSLTGVGLAKNIQYFGAGTRLSVL.

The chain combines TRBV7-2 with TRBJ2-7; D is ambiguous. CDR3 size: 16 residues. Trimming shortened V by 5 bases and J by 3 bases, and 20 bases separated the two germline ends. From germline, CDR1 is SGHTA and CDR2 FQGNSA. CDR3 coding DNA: TGTGCCAGCAGCCCCTCGACGACTCGCAGCGTCTACGAGCAGTACTTC. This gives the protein CASSPSTTRSVYEQYF.

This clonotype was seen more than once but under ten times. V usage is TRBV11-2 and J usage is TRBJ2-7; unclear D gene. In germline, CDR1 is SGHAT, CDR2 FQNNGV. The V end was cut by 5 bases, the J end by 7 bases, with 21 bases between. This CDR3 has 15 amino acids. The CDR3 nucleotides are TGTGCCAGCAGCCGCCCAAGGCACATGAGTAGGGAGCAGTACTTC. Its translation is CASSRPRHMSREQYF.

CDR3 sequence (DNA): TGTGCCAGCTTCCCCCGCGGGGAGGAGACCCAGTACTTC. Translation gives CASFPRGEETQYF. V gene TRBV7-8 combines with J gene TRBJ2-5; possibly TRBD2 for D (6 bases). In germline, CDR1 is SGHVS, CDR2 FQNEAQ. This CDR3 spans 13 amino acids. Trimming left V 8 bases short and J 5 bases short, with 15 bases between.

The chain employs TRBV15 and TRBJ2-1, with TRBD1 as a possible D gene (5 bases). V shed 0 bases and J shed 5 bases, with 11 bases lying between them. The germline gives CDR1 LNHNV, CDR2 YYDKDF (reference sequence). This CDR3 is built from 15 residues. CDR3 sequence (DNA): TGTGCCACCAGCAGAGATAGGGGAAGGGACAATGAGCAGTTCTTC. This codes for CATSRDRGRDNEQFF.